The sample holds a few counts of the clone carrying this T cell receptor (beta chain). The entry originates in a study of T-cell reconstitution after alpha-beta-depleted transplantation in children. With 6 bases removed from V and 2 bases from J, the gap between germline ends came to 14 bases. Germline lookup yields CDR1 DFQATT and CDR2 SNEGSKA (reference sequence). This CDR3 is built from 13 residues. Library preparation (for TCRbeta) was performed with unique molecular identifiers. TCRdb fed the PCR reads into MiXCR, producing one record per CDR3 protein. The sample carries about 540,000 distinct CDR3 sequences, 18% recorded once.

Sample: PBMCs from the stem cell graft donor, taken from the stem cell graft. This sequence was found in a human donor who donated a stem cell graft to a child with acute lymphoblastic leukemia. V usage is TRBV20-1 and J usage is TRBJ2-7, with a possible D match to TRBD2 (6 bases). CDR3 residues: CSAPLASAYEQYF. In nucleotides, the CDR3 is TGCAGTGCCCCTCTAGCGTCCGCCTACGAGCAGTACTTC.